This paragraph reports one T cell receptor (beta chain). These data come from a study of CD8+CD57+ T cells in acquired aplastic anemia. Study-wide context: The study obtained an average of around 3.4 ug of DNA from sorted CD4+ and CD8+ cells.

Using genomic DNA as the template, TCR beta VDJ and CDR3 profiling was carried out. TCRdb re-called the reads with MiXCR, one entry per CDR3 protein. Among about 180,000 distinct CDR3 sequences listed, around half were seen once. The length of the CDR3 is 15 residues. Trimming left V 3 bases short and J 0 bases short, with 8 bases between. Germline V gene lookup returns CDR1 KGHDR and CDR2 SFDVKD. The sequenced sample consisted of sorted CD4+, CD8+, or CD8+CD57+ T cells (not recorded which) from PBMCs. This rearrangement joins TRBV24-1 to TRBJ1-3, with a tentative D call TRBD1 (6 bases). The sequence was obtained from a human donor in good health. CDR3 bases: TGTGCCACCAGTGATGGGACATCCTCTGGAAACACCATATATTTT. Translation gives CATSDGTSSGNTIYF.